This T cell receptor beta chain was found in a study of molecular identifiers for immune sequencing clone quantification. This clonotype occurred a few times. TCRdb fed the PCR reads into MiXCR, producing one record per CDR3 protein. Among about 630,000 distinct CDR3 sequences listed, 25% were seen once. CDR1 and CDR2 (germline): GTSNPN, SVGIG (reference sequence). This CDR3 comprises 12 residues. Trimming at V came to 5 bases and at J to 6 bases, leaving 5 bases not matched to a gene. The source material was naive CD8+ T cells from blood, with Jurkat cell RNA spiked in. The subset was: FACS-sorted CD8+CD4-CCR7+CD45RA+ naive T cells. This sequence originates from a human donor in good health. Some libraries in this study had Jurkat cell RNA spiked in. V is TRBV30 and J is TRBJ2-7; 9 bases match TRBD1. This CDR3 reads CAWGGQGGEQYF. CDR3 in DNA: TGTGCCTGGGGGGGACAGGGTGGCGAGCAGTACTTC.